This T cell receptor (beta chain) comes out of a study of blood T cell repertoires in COVID-19. On the study more broadly: In each case, the material was cDNA or gDNA derived from T cells, B-cell-depleted T cells, or PBMCs.

Two consecutive negative NP/OP PCR tests, clearance, or resolved symptoms defined Cohort 3 recovery. Here immunoSEQ multiplex PCR was the method, and the copy in TCRdb shows in-frame clones only, minus some. The sample lists nearly 350,000 clones, approximately 84% seen once, with approximately 0.99% in the top ten. In this sample, this clone turned up a few times. The CDR3 is 14 residues long. Trimming took 6 bases from V and 8 from J, leaving 17 bases between them. Germline CDR1 ENHRY, CDR2 SYGVKD. The source material was PBMCs or T cells enriched from blood (not recorded which). The chain combines TRBV10-3 with TRBJ2-1; D is unresolved. This receptor was taken from a woman in her 30s who had recovered from COVID-19. CDR3 sequence: CAISGDSPTDEQFF. The CDR3 DNA follows: TGTGCCATCAGCGGCGACTCCCCGACGGATGAGCAGTTCTTC.